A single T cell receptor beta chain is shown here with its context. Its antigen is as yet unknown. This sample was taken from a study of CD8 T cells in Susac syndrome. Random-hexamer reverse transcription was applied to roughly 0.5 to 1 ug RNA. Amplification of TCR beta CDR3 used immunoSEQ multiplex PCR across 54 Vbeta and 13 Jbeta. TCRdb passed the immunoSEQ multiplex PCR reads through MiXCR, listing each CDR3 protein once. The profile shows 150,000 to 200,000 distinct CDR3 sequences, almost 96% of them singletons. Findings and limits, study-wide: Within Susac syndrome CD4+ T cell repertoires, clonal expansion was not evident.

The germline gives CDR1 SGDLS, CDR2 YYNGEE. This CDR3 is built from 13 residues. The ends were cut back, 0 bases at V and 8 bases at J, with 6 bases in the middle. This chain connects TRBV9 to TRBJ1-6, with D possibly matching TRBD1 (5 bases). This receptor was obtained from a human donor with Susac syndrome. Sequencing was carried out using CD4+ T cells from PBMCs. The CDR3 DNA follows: TGTGCCAGCAGCGTAGAGACAGATTCACCCCTCCACTTT. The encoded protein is CASSVETDSPLHF.